These T cell receptor beta chains were read from a single sample in a study of blood T cell repertoires in COVID-19. Clones were read by immunoSEQ multiplex PCR, and TCRdb kept only the in-frame ones, dropping some. The sample contains about 170,000 clones, approximately 80% of which appear only once. The sample taken for sequencing was PBMCs or T cells enriched from blood (not recorded which). These receptors were obtained from a man aged 45-60 years who had recovered from COVID-19. Each CDR3 is given with its conserved first and last residue. Fields, in order: clone size, V gene, J gene, D gene, CDR3 DNA, CDR3 protein. D genes are given only for firm matches. Clone size is given for some rows only: seen once, a few or many times, or a class if the clone is expanded.

clone_size: .
v_call: TRBV13
j_call: TRBJ2-7
d_call: TRBD1
cdr3_nt: TGTGCCAGCAGCTTACCAGGGGGCTCCTACGAGCAGTACTTC
cdr3_aa: CASSLPGGSYEQYF

clone_size: .
v_call: TRBV3-1/TRBV3-2
j_call: TRBJ1-6
d_call: TRBD1
cdr3_nt: TGTGCCAGCAGTGGGTGGGGACAGGGTCGGTCACCCCTCCACTTT
cdr3_aa: CASSGWGQGRSPLHF

clone_size: .
v_call: TRBV10-3
j_call: TRBJ1-6
d_call: .
cdr3_nt: TGTGCCATCAGTCCCAGGTCGGTAGATTCACCCCTCCACTTT
cdr3_aa: CAISPRSVDSPLHF

clone_size: .
v_call: TRBV2
j_call: TRBJ1-6
d_call: TRBD1
cdr3_nt: TGTGCCAGCCGCGACAGGGGGCGAAATAATTCACCCCTCCACTTT
cdr3_aa: CASRDRGRNNSPLHF

clone_size: .
v_call: TRBV10-3
j_call: TRBJ1-2
d_call: .
cdr3_nt: TGTGCCATCTCGACAGATCGGTATGGCTACACCTTC
cdr3_aa: CAISTDRYGYTF

clone_size: many
v_call: TRBV2
j_call: TRBJ2-2
d_call: TRBD2
cdr3_nt: TGTGCCAGCAGTGAAACGGGAGCGGGGCGTGTCACCGGGGAGCTGTTTTTT
cdr3_aa: CASSETGAGRVTGELFF

clone_size: .
v_call: TRBV27
j_call: TRBJ1-1
d_call: .
cdr3_nt: TGTGCCAGCAGTGAGGGTCGGTCTGCTTTCTTT
cdr3_aa: CASSEGRSAFF

clone_size: once
v_call: TRBV11-3
j_call: TRBJ1-3
d_call: .
cdr3_nt: TGTGCCAGCAGCTTAGGAGGTAACACCATATATTTT
cdr3_aa: CASSLGGNTIYF

clone_size: .
v_call: TRBV10-3
j_call: TRBJ1-5
d_call: .
cdr3_nt: TGTGCCATCAGTGAGTCGGTGTCCGGGGTGGGTCAGCCCCAGCATTTT
cdr3_aa: CAISESVSGVGQPQHF

clone_size: .
v_call: TRBV3-1/TRBV3-2
j_call: TRBJ2-7
d_call: .
cdr3_nt: TGTGCCAGCAGCCAAGCCTCCTTAGCGTACTACGAGCAGTACTTC
cdr3_aa: CASSQASLAYYEQYF

clone_size: .
v_call: TRBV3-1/TRBV3-2
j_call: TRBJ1-2
d_call: TRBD1
cdr3_nt: TGTGCCAGCAGCCACCGGGACAGGCGTGCTAACGGCTACACCTTC
cdr3_aa: CASSHRDRRANGYTF

clone_size: once
v_call: TRBV23-1
j_call: TRBJ1-1
d_call: TRBD1
cdr3_nt: TGCGCCAGCAGTCAATTGACAGGGATCACTGAAGCTTTCTTT
cdr3_aa: CASSQLTGITEAFF

clone_size: .
v_call: TRBV12-2
j_call: TRBJ1-5
d_call: .
cdr3_nt: TGTGCAAGTCGCCCTACAGGGAATGGAGGCAATCAGCCCCAGCATTTT
cdr3_aa: CASRPTGNGGNQPQHF

clone_size: .
v_call: TRBV10-3
j_call: TRBJ2-7
d_call: TRBD2
cdr3_nt: TGTGCCATCAGTGACGGGACTAGCTCCTACGAGCAGTACTTC
cdr3_aa: CAISDGTSSYEQYF

clone_size: .
v_call: TRBV25-1
j_call: TRBJ1-1
d_call: TRBD1
cdr3_nt: TGTGCCAGCAGGGAGACAGGGATGAACACTGAAGCTTTCTTT
cdr3_aa: CASRETGMNTEAFF

clone_size: .
v_call: TRBV28
j_call: TRBJ2-2
d_call: .
cdr3_nt: TGTGCCAGCAGTTTCCCAGGGATCACCGGGGAGCTGTTTTTT
cdr3_aa: CASSFPGITGELFF

clone_size: .
v_call: TRBV29-1
j_call: TRBJ2-7
d_call: .
cdr3_nt: TGCAGCGTTCTGACAGGCTACGAGCAGTACTTC
cdr3_aa: CSVLTGYEQYF

clone_size: .
v_call: TRBV2
j_call: TRBJ1-2
d_call: .
cdr3_nt: TGTGCCAGCAGTCCCGGGGGAAATAACTATGGCTACACCTTC
cdr3_aa: CASSPGGNNYGYTF

clone_size: .
v_call: TRBV30
j_call: TRBJ1-5
d_call: .
cdr3_nt: TGTGCCTGGAGTATACAGGGTGATAATCAGCCCCAGCATTTT
cdr3_aa: CAWSIQGDNQPQHF

clone_size: .
v_call: TRBV24-1
j_call: TRBJ2-1
d_call: TRBD2
cdr3_nt: TGTGCCACCAGTGATTCCCCCGACGGCGGGGGGGCAAGGAATGAGCAGTTCTTC
cdr3_aa: CATSDSPDGGGARNEQFF

clone_size: .
v_call: TRBV7-9
j_call: TRBJ2-7
d_call: .
cdr3_nt: TGTGCCAGCAGCTCAGAGGTGGCAGTCGAGCAGTACTTC
cdr3_aa: CASSSEVAVEQYF

clone_size: .
v_call: TRBV7-9
j_call: TRBJ1-1
d_call: .
cdr3_nt: TGTGCCAGCAGGGGGCAGTCCTGGGCGAACACTGAAGCTTTCTTT
cdr3_aa: CASRGQSWANTEAFF

clone_size: .
v_call: TRBV5-1
j_call: TRBJ2-7
d_call: TRBD1
cdr3_nt: TGCGCCAGCAGCTTGGGGGCACGAGGGACAGGCACCTACGAGCAGTACTTC
cdr3_aa: CASSLGARGTGTYEQYF

clone_size: .
v_call: TRBV4-1
j_call: TRBJ1-1
d_call: .
cdr3_nt: TGCGCCAGCAGCCAAGTGCGGGGAACTGAAGCTTTCTTT
cdr3_aa: CASSQVRGTEAFF

clone_size: few
v_call: TRBV5-1
j_call: TRBJ1-6
d_call: .
cdr3_nt: TGCGCCAGCAGCGGGGGAGGTTCGGGTAATTCACCCCTCCACTTT
cdr3_aa: CASSGGGSGNSPLHF

clone_size: .
v_call: TRBV9
j_call: TRBJ2-7
d_call: .
cdr3_nt: TGTGCCAGCAGCGTAGGACGGGAGTACGAGCAGTACTTC
cdr3_aa: CASSVGREYEQYF

clone_size: .
v_call: TRBV10-3
j_call: TRBJ2-7
d_call: .
cdr3_nt: TGTGCCATCAGTGCGACAGCGAAGGGCATCGAGCAGTACTTC
cdr3_aa: CAISATAKGIEQYF

clone_size: .
v_call: TRBV5-8
j_call: TRBJ2-5
d_call: TRBD1
cdr3_nt: TGTGCCAGCAGCCAACCGGACAGGAGAAAAGAGACCCAGTACTTC
cdr3_aa: CASSQPDRRKETQYF

clone_size: .
v_call: TRBV7-9
j_call: TRBJ1-6
d_call: .
cdr3_nt: TGTGCCAGCAGCTCCCCCAGGAACGCGGGGAGCTCCTATAATTCACCCCTCCACTTT
cdr3_aa: CASSSPRNAGSSYNSPLHF

clone_size: .
v_call: TRBV9
j_call: TRBJ2-2
d_call: TRBD1
cdr3_nt: TGTGCCAGCAGCGTAGCTTCAGGGGGCAGCACGAACACCGGGGAGCTGTTTTTT
cdr3_aa: CASSVASGGSTNTGELFF

clone_size: .
v_call: TRBV6-4
j_call: TRBJ2-1
d_call: .
cdr3_nt: TGTGCCAGCAGTGACTCCGTCGAGTCCCACAATGAGCAGTTCTTC
cdr3_aa: CASSDSVESHNEQFF

clone_size: few
v_call: TRBV25-1
j_call: TRBJ1-2
d_call: .
cdr3_nt: TGTGCCAGCAGTGAATGGGGGGGGCGGCGTGGCTACACCTTC
cdr3_aa: CASSEWGGRRGYTF

clone_size: once
v_call: TRBV5-1
j_call: TRBJ2-1
d_call: .
cdr3_nt: TGCGCCAGCAGCACCGGCGGAGGGGCGCGCTACAATGAGCAGTTCTTC
cdr3_aa: CASSTGGGARYNEQFF

clone_size: .
v_call: TRBV19
j_call: TRBJ1-5
d_call: .
cdr3_nt: TGTGCCAGTAGTATTAACCCCGCAGGGCGTACTCAGCCCCAGCATTTT
cdr3_aa: CASSINPAGRTQPQHF

clone_size: .
v_call: TRBV27
j_call: TRBJ1-1
d_call: .
cdr3_nt: TGTGCCAGCAGTCCTGGGGGGGTCACTGAAGCTTTCTTT
cdr3_aa: CASSPGGVTEAFF

clone_size: .
v_call: TRBV19
j_call: TRBJ1-4
d_call: .
cdr3_nt: TGTGCCAGTAGAGATGGGGCAGGCGGTAATGAAAAACTGTTTTTT
cdr3_aa: CASRDGAGGNEKLFF

clone_size: .
v_call: TRBV5-6
j_call: TRBJ1-5
d_call: TRBD1
cdr3_nt: TGTGCCAGCAGCTATATGAGCCGGGACAGGGAATCTCGGCAGCCCCAGCATTTT
cdr3_aa: CASSYMSRDRESRQPQHF

clone_size: few
v_call: TRBV7-3
j_call: TRBJ2-7
d_call: TRBD1
cdr3_nt: TGTGCCAGCAGCCCAGAGGGACAGGGAGTGGGAGAGCAGTACTTC
cdr3_aa: CASSPEGQGVGEQYF

clone_size: .
v_call: TRBV7-9
j_call: TRBJ1-3
d_call: TRBD1
cdr3_nt: TGTGCCAGCAGCCCGGGACAGGGGCTTTCTGGAAACACCATATATTTT
cdr3_aa: CASSPGQGLSGNTIYF

clone_size: .
v_call: TRBV11-2
j_call: TRBJ1-2
d_call: TRBD1
cdr3_nt: TGTGCCAGCAGCTCCGCGGGACAGGGGGCGGGATATGGCTACACCTTC
cdr3_aa: CASSSAGQGAGYGYTF

clone_size: .
v_call: TRBV5-1
j_call: TRBJ2-3
d_call: TRBD2
cdr3_nt: TGCGCCAGCAGCTTGGGGGCGGGGGTACACACAGATACGCAGTATTTT
cdr3_aa: CASSLGAGVHTDTQYF

clone_size: once
v_call: TRBV18
j_call: TRBJ1-1
d_call: .
cdr3_nt: TGTGCCAGCTCACCATTGATAGAGAACACTGAAGCTTTCTTT
cdr3_aa: CASSPLIENTEAFF

clone_size: .
v_call: TRBV19
j_call: TRBJ1-2
d_call: TRBD1
cdr3_nt: TGTGCCAGTAGTATGGCGGGACAGGCTAGAGGCTACACCTTC
cdr3_aa: CASSMAGQARGYTF

clone_size: .
v_call: TRBV27
j_call: TRBJ1-2
d_call: TRBD1
cdr3_nt: TGTGCCAGCAGGGACAGGGGGCGTTACTATGGCTACACCTTC
cdr3_aa: CASRDRGRYYGYTF

clone_size: once
v_call: TRBV6-5
j_call: TRBJ1-5
d_call: TRBD1
cdr3_nt: TGTGCCAGCAGCGGACAGGGACGGAATCAGCCCCAGCATTTT
cdr3_aa: CASSGQGRNQPQHF

clone_size: .
v_call: TRBV3-1/TRBV3-2
j_call: TRBJ2-7
d_call: .
cdr3_nt: TGTGCCAGCAGCCAAACTAGAGGGTCCAGCTACGAGCAGTACTTC
cdr3_aa: CASSQTRGSSYEQYF

clone_size: .
v_call: TRBV28
j_call: TRBJ1-3
d_call: .
cdr3_nt: TGTGCCAGCAGTTACGGGAACCGTGGAAACACCATATATTTT
cdr3_aa: CASSYGNRGNTIYF